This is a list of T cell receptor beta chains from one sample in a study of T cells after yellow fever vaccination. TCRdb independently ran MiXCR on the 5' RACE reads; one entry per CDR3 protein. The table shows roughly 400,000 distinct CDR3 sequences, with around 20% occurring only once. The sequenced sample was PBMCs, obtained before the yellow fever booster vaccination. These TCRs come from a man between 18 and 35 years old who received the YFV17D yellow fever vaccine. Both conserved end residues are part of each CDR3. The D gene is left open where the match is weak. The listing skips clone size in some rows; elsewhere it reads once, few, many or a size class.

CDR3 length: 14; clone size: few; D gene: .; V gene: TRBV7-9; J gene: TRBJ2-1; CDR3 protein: CASSLIVLRNEQFF; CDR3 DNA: TGTGCCAGCAGCTTAATCGTTCTGCGAAATGAGCAGTTCTTC
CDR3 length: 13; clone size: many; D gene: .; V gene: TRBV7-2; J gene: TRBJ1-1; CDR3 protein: CASSTDMNTEAFF; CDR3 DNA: TGTGCCAGCAGCACGGACATGAACACTGAAGCTTTCTTT
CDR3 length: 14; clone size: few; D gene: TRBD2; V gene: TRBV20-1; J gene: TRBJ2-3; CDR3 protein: CSARDYSFTDTQYF; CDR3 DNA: TGCAGTGCTCGGGACTACAGCTTCACAGATACGCAGTATTTT
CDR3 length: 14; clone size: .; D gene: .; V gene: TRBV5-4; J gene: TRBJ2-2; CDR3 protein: CASGRDTLPGELFF; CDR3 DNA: TGTGCCAGCGGGCGGGACACCCTCCCCGGGGAGCTGTTTTTT
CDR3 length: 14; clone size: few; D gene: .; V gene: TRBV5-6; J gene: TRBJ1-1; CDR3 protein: CASREWPGDTEAFF; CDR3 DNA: TGTGCCAGCAGGGAGTGGCCGGGAGATACTGAAGCTTTCTTT
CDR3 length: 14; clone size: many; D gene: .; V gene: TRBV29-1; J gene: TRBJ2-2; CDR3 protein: CSVESGDGTGELFF; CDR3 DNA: TGCAGCGTTGAATCGGGGGACGGAACCGGGGAGCTGTTTTTT
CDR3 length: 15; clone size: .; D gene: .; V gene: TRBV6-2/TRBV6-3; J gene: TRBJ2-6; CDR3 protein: CASSRLRPGANVLTF; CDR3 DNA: TGTGCCAGCAGTCGACTGAGACCTGGGGCCAACGTCCTGACTTTC
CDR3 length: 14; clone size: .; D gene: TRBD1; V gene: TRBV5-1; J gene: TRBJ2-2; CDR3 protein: CASRGTGFTGELFF; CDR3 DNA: TGCGCCAGCAGGGGGACAGGGTTCACCGGGGAGCTGTTTTTT
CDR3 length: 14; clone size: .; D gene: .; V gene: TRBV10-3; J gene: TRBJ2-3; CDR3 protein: CAISPGGPSDTQYF; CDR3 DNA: TGTGCCATCAGTCCGGGGGGCCCGTCAGATACGCAGTATTTT
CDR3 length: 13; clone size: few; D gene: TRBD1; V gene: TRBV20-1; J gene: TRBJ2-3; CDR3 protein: CRDRGPSTDTQYF; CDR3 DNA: TGCAGAGACAGGGGTCCGAGCACAGATACGCAGTATTTT
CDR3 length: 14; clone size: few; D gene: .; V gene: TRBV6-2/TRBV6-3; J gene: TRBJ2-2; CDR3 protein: CASSYSSDTGELFF; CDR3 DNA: TGTGCCAGCAGTTACTCTAGCGACACCGGGGAGCTGTTTTTT
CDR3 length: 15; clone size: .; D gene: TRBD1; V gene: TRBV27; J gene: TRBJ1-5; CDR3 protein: CATRGGGDRNQPQHF; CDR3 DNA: TGTGCCACCAGGGGAGGGGGCGATCGCAATCAGCCCCAGCATTTT
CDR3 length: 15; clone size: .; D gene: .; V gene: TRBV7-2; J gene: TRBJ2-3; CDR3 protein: CASSLFGNPSDTQYF; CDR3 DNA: TGTGCCAGCAGCTTATTCGGCAATCCTTCGGATACGCAGTATTTT
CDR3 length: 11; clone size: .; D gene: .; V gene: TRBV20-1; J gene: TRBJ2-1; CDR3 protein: CSASTLHEQFF; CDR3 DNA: TGCAGTGCTAGTACGTTACATGAGCAGTTCTTC
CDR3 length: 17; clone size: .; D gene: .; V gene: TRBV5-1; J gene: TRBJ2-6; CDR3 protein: CASSLRGESSGANVLTF; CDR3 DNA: TGCGCCAGCAGCCTACGAGGGGAGAGCTCTGGGGCCAACGTCCTGACTTTC
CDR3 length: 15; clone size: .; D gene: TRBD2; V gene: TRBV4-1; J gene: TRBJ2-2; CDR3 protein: CASSEGTSLTGELFF; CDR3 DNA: TGCGCCAGCAGCGAAGGGACTAGCCTTACCGGGGAGCTGTTTTTT
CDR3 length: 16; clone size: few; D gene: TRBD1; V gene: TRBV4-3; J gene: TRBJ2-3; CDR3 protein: CASSQETGDRTDTQYF; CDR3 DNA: TGCGCCAGCAGCCAAGAGACAGGGGACCGCACAGATACGCAGTATTTT
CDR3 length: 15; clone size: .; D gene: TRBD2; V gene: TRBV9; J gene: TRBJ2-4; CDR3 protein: CASSSTSVPLNIQYF; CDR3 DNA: TGTGCCAGCAGCAGTACTAGCGTACCCTTGAACATTCAGTACTTC
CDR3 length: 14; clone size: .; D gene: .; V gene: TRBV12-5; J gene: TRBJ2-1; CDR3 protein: CASGLGDKYNEQFF; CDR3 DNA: TGTGCTAGTGGTTTGGGGGACAAATACAATGAGCAGTTCTTC
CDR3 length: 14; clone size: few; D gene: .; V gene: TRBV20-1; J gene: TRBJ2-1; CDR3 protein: CSAESRDSYNEQFF; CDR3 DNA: TGCAGTGCGGAATCTAGAGACTCCTACAATGAGCAGTTCTTC
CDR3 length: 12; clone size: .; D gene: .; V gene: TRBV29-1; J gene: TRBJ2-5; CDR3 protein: CSVYAAPETQYF; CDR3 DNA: TGCAGCGTTTATGCGGCCCCAGAGACCCAGTACTTC
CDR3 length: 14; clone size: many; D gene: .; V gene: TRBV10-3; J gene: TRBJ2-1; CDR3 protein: CAISEYLSGDEQFF; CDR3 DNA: TGTGCCATCAGTGAGTATCTATCGGGAGATGAGCAGTTCTTC
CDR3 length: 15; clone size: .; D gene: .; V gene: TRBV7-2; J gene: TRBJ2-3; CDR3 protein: CASSFVGAGTDTQYF; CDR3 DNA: TGTGCCAGCAGCTTCGTGGGGGCCGGAACAGATACGCAGTATTTT
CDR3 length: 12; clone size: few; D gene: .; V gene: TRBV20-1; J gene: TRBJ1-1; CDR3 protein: CSAPRLNTEAFF; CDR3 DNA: TGCAGTGCTCCCAGACTAAACACTGAAGCTTTCTTT
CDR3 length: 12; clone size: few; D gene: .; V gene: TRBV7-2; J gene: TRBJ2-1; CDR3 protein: CASTRQLSEQFF; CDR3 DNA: TGTGCCAGCACCAGACAGCTGTCTGAGCAGTTCTTC
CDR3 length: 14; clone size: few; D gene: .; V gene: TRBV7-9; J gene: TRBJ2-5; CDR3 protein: CASSFYGRQETQYF; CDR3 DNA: TGTGCCAGCAGCTTTTACGGAAGACAAGAGACCCAGTACTTC
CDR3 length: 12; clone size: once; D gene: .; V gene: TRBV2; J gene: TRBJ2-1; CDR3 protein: CASRDPRNEQFF; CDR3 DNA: TGTGCCAGCCGGGACCCTCGAAATGAGCAGTTCTTC
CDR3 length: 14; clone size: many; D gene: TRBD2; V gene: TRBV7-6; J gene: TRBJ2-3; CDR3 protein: CASSPLGSGVGQYF; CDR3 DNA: TGTGCCAGCAGCCCCTTGGGTAGCGGGGTTGGGCAGTATTTT
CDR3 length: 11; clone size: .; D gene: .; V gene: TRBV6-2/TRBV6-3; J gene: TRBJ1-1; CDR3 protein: CASHDRSQAFF; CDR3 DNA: TGTGCCAGCCATGACCGTAGCCAAGCTTTCTTT
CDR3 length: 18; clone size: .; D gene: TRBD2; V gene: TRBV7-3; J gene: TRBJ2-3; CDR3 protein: CASSLYGGARRSTDTQYF; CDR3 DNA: TGTGCCAGCAGCTTATACGGGGGGGCTCGAAGGTCCACAGATACGCAGTATTTT
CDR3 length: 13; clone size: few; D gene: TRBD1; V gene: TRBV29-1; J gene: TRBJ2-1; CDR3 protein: CSVDVSRGNEQFF; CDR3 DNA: TGCAGCGTTGATGTATCCAGGGGGAATGAGCAGTTCTTC
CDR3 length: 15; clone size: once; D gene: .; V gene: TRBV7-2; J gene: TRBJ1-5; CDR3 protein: CASSLVGHSNQPQHF; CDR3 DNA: TGTGCCAGCAGCTTAGTGGGACATAGCAATCAGCCCCAGCATTTT
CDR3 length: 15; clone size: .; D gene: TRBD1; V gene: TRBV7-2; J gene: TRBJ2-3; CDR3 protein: CASSLMGQGGDTQYF; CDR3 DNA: TGTGCCAGCAGCTTAATGGGACAGGGTGGAGATACGCAGTATTTT
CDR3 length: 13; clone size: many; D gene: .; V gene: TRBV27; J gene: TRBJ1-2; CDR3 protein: CASSLRTVYGYTF; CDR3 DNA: TGTGCCAGCAGTTTACGGACGGTCTATGGCTACACCTTC
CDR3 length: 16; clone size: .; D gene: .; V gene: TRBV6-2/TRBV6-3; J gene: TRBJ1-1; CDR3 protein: CASSYLHGTRNTEAFF; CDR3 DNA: TGTGCCAGCAGTTACCTCCACGGGACGCGGAACACTGAAGCTTTCTTT